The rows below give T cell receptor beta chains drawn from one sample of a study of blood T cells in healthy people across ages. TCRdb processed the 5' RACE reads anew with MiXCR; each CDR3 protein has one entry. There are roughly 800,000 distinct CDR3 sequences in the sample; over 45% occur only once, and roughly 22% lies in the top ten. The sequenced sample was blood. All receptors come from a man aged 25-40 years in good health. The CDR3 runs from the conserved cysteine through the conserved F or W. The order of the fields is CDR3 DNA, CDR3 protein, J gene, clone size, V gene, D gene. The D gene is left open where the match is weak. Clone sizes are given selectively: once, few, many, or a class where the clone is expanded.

cdr3_nt: TGTGCCAGCAGTGGCCGAGAAGAGACCCAGTACTTC; cdr3_aa: CASSGREETQYF; j_call: TRBJ2-5; clone_size: few; v_call: TRBV7-2; d_call: -
cdr3_nt: TGTGCCAGCAGCTTAGTTGGGAGGGCTTTCTTT; cdr3_aa: CASSLVGRAFF; j_call: TRBJ1-1; clone_size: -; v_call: TRBV11-2; d_call: -
cdr3_nt: TGTGCCAGCAGCGGGTTTCCCCAAGAGACCCAGTACTTC; cdr3_aa: CASSGFPQETQYF; j_call: TRBJ2-5; clone_size: -; v_call: TRBV11-2; d_call: -
cdr3_nt: TGTGCCAGCAGCCTGGGACGCGGCTTCGGAGAGCAGTACTTC; cdr3_aa: CASSLGRGFGEQYF; j_call: TRBJ2-7; clone_size: -; v_call: TRBV12-3/TRBV12-4; d_call: -
cdr3_nt: TGTGCCAGCAGTCAAGGACTCCAAGAGACCCAGTACTTC; cdr3_aa: CASSQGLQETQYF; j_call: TRBJ2-5; clone_size: many; v_call: TRBV4-2; d_call: -
cdr3_nt: TGTGCCAGCAGCTCGATCTCTATGTACTATGAGCAGTTCTTC; cdr3_aa: CASSSISMYYEQFF; j_call: TRBJ2-1; clone_size: few; v_call: TRBV7-2; d_call: -
cdr3_nt: TGTGCCAGCAGCTTGGCTGTGGACTCCTTTGGCAATGAGCAGTACTTC; cdr3_aa: CASSLAVDSFGNEQYF; j_call: TRBJ2-5; clone_size: -; v_call: TRBV5-8; d_call: -
cdr3_nt: TGTGCCAGCAGCTTAGCGTACACAGCTGTTAACACTGAAGCTTTCTTT; cdr3_aa: CASSLAYTAVNTEAFF; j_call: TRBJ1-1; clone_size: -; v_call: TRBV7-2; d_call: -
cdr3_nt: TGTGCCAGCTCGCCAGGACAGACCTCCTACGAGCAGTACTTC; cdr3_aa: CASSPGQTSYEQYF; j_call: TRBJ2-7; clone_size: -; v_call: TRBV18; d_call: -
cdr3_nt: TGTGCCACAGGAAACAGGGGAAACTACAATGAGCAGTTCTTC; cdr3_aa: CATGNRGNYNEQFF; j_call: TRBJ2-1; clone_size: -; v_call: TRBV28; d_call: TRBD1
cdr3_nt: TGTGCCAGCAGTTGGGGTGGTAGTTCACCCCTCCACTTT; cdr3_aa: CASSWGGSSPLHF; j_call: TRBJ1-6; clone_size: -; v_call: TRBV28; d_call: -
cdr3_nt: TGTGCCAGCAGCTTTGATAACAGGGGGGTCTATGGCTACACCTTC; cdr3_aa: CASSFDNRGVYGYTF; j_call: TRBJ1-2; clone_size: -; v_call: TRBV7-9; d_call: TRBD1
cdr3_nt: TGTGCCAGCAGCTCTCTAGCGGGAACGTACAATGAGCAGTTCTTC; cdr3_aa: CASSSLAGTYNEQFF; j_call: TRBJ2-1; clone_size: -; v_call: TRBV14; d_call: TRBD2
cdr3_nt: TGTGCCAGCAGCTTAGAAGGGCCAGCTCAAGAGACCCAGTACTTC; cdr3_aa: CASSLEGPAQETQYF; j_call: TRBJ2-5; clone_size: -; v_call: TRBV7-2; d_call: -
cdr3_nt: TGCAGTGTGAGCCAGGGTTACTACAATGAGCAGTTCTTC; cdr3_aa: CSVSQGYYNEQFF; j_call: TRBJ2-1; clone_size: -; v_call: TRBV20-1; d_call: -
cdr3_nt: TGTGCCAGCACCCCGGGCCTGATTGGGAGCGGCACAGATACGCAGTATTTT; cdr3_aa: CASTPGLIGSGTDTQYF; j_call: TRBJ2-3; clone_size: -; v_call: TRBV12-3/TRBV12-4; d_call: -
cdr3_nt: TGTGCCAGCTCACCCGGGACAGGGACTAATGAAAAACTGTTTTTT; cdr3_aa: CASSPGTGTNEKLFF; j_call: TRBJ1-4; clone_size: -; v_call: TRBV18; d_call: TRBD1
cdr3_nt: TGTGCCACCAGCAGGGTAGGACAGGGGGTCCTGGGACCCCAGCATTTT; cdr3_aa: CATSRVGQGVLGPQHF; j_call: TRBJ1-5; clone_size: -; v_call: TRBV15; d_call: TRBD1
cdr3_nt: TGTGCCAGTAATCAGGGAGGAATAAACGAGCAGTACTTC; cdr3_aa: CASNQGGINEQYF; j_call: TRBJ2-7; clone_size: -; v_call: TRBV19; d_call: -
cdr3_nt: TGTGCCAGCAGCTCGTTGGCTGGGGGCATCACAGATACGCAGTATTTT; cdr3_aa: CASSSLAGGITDTQYF; j_call: TRBJ2-3; clone_size: few; v_call: TRBV7-2; d_call: -
cdr3_nt: TGTGCCAGCAAGCTAGCGGGAGGAGATACGCAGTATTTT; cdr3_aa: CASKLAGGDTQYF; j_call: TRBJ2-3; clone_size: -; v_call: TRBV25-1; d_call: TRBD2
cdr3_nt: TGTGCCAGCAGCTTAATCGGGGGCGCTGGTTACGAGCAGTACTTC; cdr3_aa: CASSLIGGAGYEQYF; j_call: TRBJ2-7; clone_size: -; v_call: TRBV7-8; d_call: -
cdr3_nt: TGTGCCAGCAGCGGTACAGGGTGTGAGCAGTTCTTC; cdr3_aa: CASSGTGCEQFF; j_call: TRBJ2-1; clone_size: -; v_call: TRBV9; d_call: -
cdr3_nt: TGCGCCAGCTCCCCCGATACCCCTAGCTCCTACGAGCAGTACTTC; cdr3_aa: CASSPDTPSSYEQYF; j_call: TRBJ2-7; clone_size: -; v_call: TRBV5-1; d_call: -